The 22 T cell receptor beta chains given below trace back to one sample, sequenced in a study of OX40 agonist ivuxolimab in advanced cancers. Clones were read by immunoSEQ multiplex PCR, and TCRdb kept only the in-frame ones, dropping some. The sample holds roughly 40,000 clones, 70% to 85% seen once. The sequences come from CD4+ or CD8+ T cells sorted from blood, collected in a trial of the OX40 agonist ivuxolimab. These receptors originate from an adult with an advanced solid tumor such as melanoma, head and neck, liver or kidney cancer.

This chain connects TRBV4-1 to TRBJ1-2; TRBD1 agrees at 10 bases. From germline, CDR1 is MGHRA and CDR2 YSYEKL. This CDR3 comprises 16 residues. After removal of 1 base from V and 5 bases from J, the junction contained 7 bases not matched to a gene. CDR3 loop: CASSQAGGDRGYGYTF. The CDR3 DNA is TGCGCCAGCAGCCAAGCTGGTGGGGACAGGGGTTATGGCTACACCTTC.

The rearrangement uses TRBV7-2 and TRBJ2-7; 11 nucleotides match TRBD1. This CDR3 spans 14 amino acids. In germline, CDR1 is SGHTA, CDR2 FQGNSA. Losses at the gene ends were 3 bases for V and 5 bases for J; bases not matched to a gene: 3. The DNA of the CDR3 is TGTGCCAGCAGCTTCCGGACAGGGGGCCACGAGCAGTACTTC. This codes for CASSFRTGGHEQYF.

V and J are TRBV7-2 and TRBJ1-2; 7 nucleotides line up with TRBD1. This CDR3 comprises 15 residues. V shed 3 bases, J shed 1 base, and the junction held 5 bases outside the gene matches. CDR1 is SGHTA and CDR2 is FQGNSA in the germline V gene. The CDR3: CASSFPGGRNYGYTF. CDR3 sequence (DNA): TGTGCCAGCAGCTTCCCAGGGGGTCGTAACTATGGCTACACCTTC.

In its sample, this clone was seen once. The J gene is TRBJ2-5, the V gene TRBV4-2; no clear D. The CDR3 has 15 residues. Trimming left V 0 bases short and J 5 bases short, with 13 bases between. Germline V gene sequence: CDR1 LGHNA, CDR2 YNFKEQ. CDR3 in amino acids: CASSQDFARWETQYF. CDR3 sequence (DNA): TGTGCCAGCAGCCAAGATTTCGCTAGATGGGAGACCCAGTACTTC.

CDR3 residues: CASSIWGDQPQHF. CDR3 sequence (DNA): TGTGCCAGCAGCATATGGGGGGATCAGCCCCAGCATTTT. V is TRBV6-6 and J is TRBJ1-5, with D perhaps TRBD1 (5 bases). V gave up 6 bases and J gave up 5 bases, with 11 bases separating them. The length of the CDR3 is 13 residues. CDR1 MNHNY and CDR2 SVGAGI come from the germline V gene (reference sequence).

Sample share makes this clone medium-sized. CDR3 sequence reads: CSVVDTGNQPQHF. The CDR3 DNA is TGCAGCGTTGTGGACACGGGCAATCAGCCCCAGCATTTT. The rearrangement joins TRBV29-1 to TRBJ1-5; D is possibly TRBD1 (5 bases). The CDR3 has 13 residues. Germline V gives CDR1 SQVTM, CDR2 ANQGSEA. Trimming took 4 bases from V and 2 from J, leaving 9 bases between them.

The rearrangement uses TRBV5-1 and TRBJ1-2; tentatively, D is TRBD1 (5 bases). Germline CDR1 is SGHRS and CDR2 is YFSETQ. The length of the CDR3 is 12 residues. The V and J ends lost 0 bases and 8 bases respectively, with 8 bases between them. CDR3: CASSLEGYGYTF. Here the CDR3 DNA reads TGCGCCAGCAGCTTGGAGGGGTACGGCTACACCTTC.

The CDR3 DNA is TGTGCCAGCAGGAATCCGGGGGCAGGGTATGGCTACACCTTC. It is translated as CASRNPGAGYGYTF. The genes are TRBV6-5 and TRBJ1-2; D might be TRBD1 (6 bases). Germline-derived CDR1 and CDR2 are MNHEY and SVGAGI. The germline V and J ends were trimmed by 6 bases and 5 bases, with 16 bases remaining between them. There are 14 residues in the CDR3.

V and J are TRBV19 and TRBJ1-2; 12 bases line up with TRBD1. Germline trimming cut 5 bases from V and 5 bases from J; bases unmatched to any gene: 12. Germline assignment: CDR1 LNHDA and CDR2 SQIVND (reference sequence). The CDR3 is 17 residues long. DNA for the CDR3: TGTGCCAGTAGTTCCGGGACAGGGGGCGCGGAGGTATATGGCTACACCTTC. Its protein product is CASSSGTGGAEVYGYTF.

The chain employs TRBV5-6 and TRBJ1-5; D ambiguous. The CDR3 extends over 16 amino acids. Per germline, CDR1 SGHDT and CDR2 YYEEEE. Trimming shortened V by 3 bases and J by 2 bases, and 15 bases separated the two germline ends. CDR3 coding DNA: TGTGCCAGCAGCTACTTCGGGCTTATTGGCAATCAGCCCCAGCATTTT. It codes for CASSYFGLIGNQPQHF. Looking up the rest from reference TRBV5-6 and TRBJ1-5 gives the full variable domain: DAGVTQSPTHLIKTRGQQVTLRCSPKSGHDTVSWYQQALGQGPQFIFQYYEEEERQRGNFPDRFSGHQFPNYSSELNVNALLLGDSALYLCASSYFGLIGNQPQHFGDGTRLSIL.

The rearrangement links TRBV4-1 to TRBJ2-3; no clear D. V lost 8 bases and J 3 bases, leaving 12 bases between the germline ends. Germline V gives CDR1 MGHRA, CDR2 YSYEKL. This CDR3 contains 13 residues. CDR3 residues: CASSRAETDTQYF. CDR3 DNA: TGCGCCAGCTCTCGGGCCGAAACAGATACGCAGTATTTT.

V usage is TRBV9 and J usage is TRBJ2-2; no reliable D call. CDR1 SGDLS and CDR2 YYNGEE come from the germline V gene. Trimming removed 3 bases at V and 5 bases at J, with 8 bases between. The CDR3 totals 13 residues. The CDR3 coding sequence is TGTGCCAGCAGCGATCAGGCAACCGGGGAGCTGTTTTTT. Amino acids: CASSDQATGELFF.

The chain employs TRBV5-1 and TRBJ2-7, with D perhaps given as TRBD1 or TRBD2 (6 bases each). The germline CDR1 and CDR2 sequences are SGHRS and YFSETQ. The V gene lost 0 bases and the J gene lost 2 bases, with 18 bases spanning the gap. The CDR3 is made up of 17 amino acids. In DNA, the CDR3 is TGCGCCAGCAGCTTGGCCTCGTCGGGGGCGATCACCTACGAGCAGTACTTC. Protein product: CASSLASSGAITYEQYF.

This chain uses TRBV7-8 with TRBJ1-5; 7 bases fit TRBD1. The ends lost 3 bases at V and 0 bases at J; junction bases unmatched: 2. The CDR3 has 15 residues. Germline CDR1 reads SGHVS; CDR2 reads FQNEAQ. The CDR3 sequence is CASSFNRGSNQPQHF. In DNA form, the CDR3 reads TGTGCCAGCAGCTTCAACAGGGGTAGCAATCAGCCCCAGCATTTT.

The rearrangement links TRBV28 to TRBJ1-6, with 8 positions matching TRBD1. The CDR3 is 16 residues long. Germline trimming cut 6 bases from V and 6 bases from J; bases unmatched to any gene: 10. Germline CDR1 is MDHEN and CDR2 is SYDVKM. CDR3 in DNA: TGTGCCAGCAGATCCGACTGGACAGGGACTAATTCACCCCTCCACTTT. It yields the protein CASRSDWTGTNSPLHF.

The CDR3 here is CASSDTAAGTGVRNTIYF. The CDR3 DNA follows: TGTGCCAGCAGCGATACAGCAGCCGGGACAGGGGTTAGAAACACCATATATTTT. The chain links TRBV5-6 to TRBJ1-3; the match to TRBD1 covers 10 bases. V dropped 4 bases and J dropped 5; count of bases not matched to a gene: 15. The CDR3 runs 18 residues. CDR1 is SGHDT and CDR2 is YYEEEE in the germline V gene.

This clone was picked up a small number of times. The chain has TRBV10-1 and TRBJ2-4, with a possible D match to TRBD2 (5 bases). This CDR3 contains 14 residues. Trimming took 0 bases from V and 8 from J, leaving 11 bases between them. CDR1 WNHNN and CDR2 SYGVQD come from the germline V gene (reference sequence). In nucleotides, the CDR3 is TGCGCCAGCAGTGAGTCGAGAGGGTCGGACATTCAGTACTTC. Translation: CASSESRGSDIQYF.

The chain recombines TRBV7-9 with TRBJ2-5; the D call may be TRBD1 or TRBD2 (7 bases each). The length of the CDR3 is 14 residues. Germline V gene lookup returns CDR1 SEHNR and CDR2 FQNEAQ (reference sequence). V gave up 4 bases and J gave up 4 bases, with 13 bases separating them. The CDR3 nucleotides are TGTGCCAGCAGCTGGGAGGGGGCCGGAGAGACCCAGTACTTC. Translated, it gives CASSWEGAGETQYF.

This clone was detected once. The chain employs TRBV9 and TRBJ1-4; D might be TRBD1 (5 bases). Germline loops: CDR1 SGDLS, CDR2 YYNGEE. V lost 3 bases and J 4 bases, leaving 16 bases between the germline ends. The CDR3 runs to 16 residues. For the CDR3, the DNA is TGTGCCAGCAGCGCTGAGGGAGGCAGGGTTAATGAAAAACTGTTTTTT. As protein: CASSAEGGRVNEKLFF.

The chain couples TRBV5-6 to TRBJ1-2; D not resolved. With 2 bases removed from V and 8 bases from J, the gap between germline ends came to 10 bases. The germline CDR1 and CDR2 sequences are SGHDT and YYEEEE. This CDR3 spans 12 amino acids. CDR3 residues: CASSFVGGGYTF. CDR3 in DNA: TGTGCCAGCAGCTTCGTTGGCGGGGGCTACACCTTC.

The count of this clone is one. CDR3 residues: CAISRGKDQETQYF. In nucleotides, the CDR3 is TGTGCCATCAGTCGAGGGAAAGATCAAGAGACCCAGTACTTC. This sequence joins TRBV10-3 and TRBJ2-5; D possibly corresponds to TRBD2 (5 bases). This CDR3 has 14 amino acids. V was shortened by 5 bases and J by 2 bases, with 12 bases between the two germline ends. Germline CDR1 is ENHRY and CDR2 is SYGVKD.

The chain links TRBV12-1 to TRBJ1-4; the tabulated D call, TRBD1, remains unverified against the DNA. TRBV12-1 constitutes a pseudogene. CDR3 length: 16 amino acids. The CDR3 loop reads CASSFTGILTNEKLFF. The CDR3 bases are TGTGCCAGCAGCTTCACAGGGATTTTAACTAATGAAAAACTGTTTTTT.